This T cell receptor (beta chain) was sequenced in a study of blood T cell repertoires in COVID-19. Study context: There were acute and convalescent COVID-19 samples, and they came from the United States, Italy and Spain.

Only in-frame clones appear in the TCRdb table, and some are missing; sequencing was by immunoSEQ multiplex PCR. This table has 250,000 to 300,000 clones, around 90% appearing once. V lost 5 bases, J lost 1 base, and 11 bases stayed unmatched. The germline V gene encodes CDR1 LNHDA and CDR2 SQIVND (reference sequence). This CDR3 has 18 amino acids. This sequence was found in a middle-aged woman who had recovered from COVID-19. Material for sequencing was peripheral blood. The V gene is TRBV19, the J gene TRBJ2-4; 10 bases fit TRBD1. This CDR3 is CASSPTGGEFWAKNIQYF. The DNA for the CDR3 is TGTGCCAGTAGTCCGACAGGGGGCGAATTCTGGGCCAAAAACATTCAGTACTTC.